These 16 T cell receptor beta chains were all obtained from the same sample, sequenced in a study of T cells in Graves' hyperthyroidism and ophthalmopathy. Researchers amplified the TCR beta CDR3 regions from RNA transcripts. During a first-round RT-PCR of the TCR CDR3, the HTBI primer set was used. MiXCR, applied by TCRdb to the multiplex PCR reads, yields one record per CDR3 protein. The data show 350,000 or so distinct CDR3 sequences, about a sixth seen once. Sequenced sample: blood. All receptors derive from a woman in her thirties with Graves' hyperthyroidism that later progressed to Graves' ophthalmopathy.

In this sample, this clonotype turned up many times. V is TRBV5-1 and J is TRBJ1-2; D unclear. CDR1 and CDR2 from the germline V gene are SGHRS and YFSETQ. The CDR3 runs to 15 residues. The ends were cut back, 0 bases at V and 1 base at J, with 10 bases in the middle. CDR3 DNA: TGCGCCAGCAGCTTGGCTCCAGACCTTAACTATGGCTACACCTTC. Protein product: CASSLAPDLNYGYTF.

This clonotype was recorded many times. This sequence joins TRBV27 and TRBJ1-5; D is undetermined. Germline values: CDR1 MNHEY, CDR2 SMNVEV (reference sequence). The CDR3 length is 14 residues. Trimming left V 6 bases short and J 0 bases short, with 9 bases between. CDR3 in amino acids: CASRRGVSNQPQHF. The CDR3 region has the DNA TGTGCCAGCAGGCGGGGTGTTAGCAATCAGCCCCAGCATTTT.

CDR3 coding DNA: TGTGCCAGCAGTTTAGGGGACAGGGGTCGTAATCAGCCCCAGCATTTT. This codes for CASSLGDRGRNQPQHF. J is TRBJ1-5 and V is TRBV28; 10 bases map to TRBD1. The CDR3 covers 16 residues. Germline V lookup: CDR1 MDHEN, CDR2 SYDVKM. The J segment lost 4 bases and the V segment lost 2 bases, leaving 5 bases of the junction unmatched.

This clonotype was observed many times. The J gene is TRBJ2-5, the V gene TRBV28, with a tentative D call TRBD1 (6 bases). Trimming left V 2 bases short and J 5 bases short, with 15 bases between. The germline CDR1 and CDR2 sequences are MDHEN and SYDVKM. The CDR3 totals 15 residues. The CDR3 region has the DNA TGTGCCAGCAGTTTAAGCAGGGTCCAGGGGGAGACCCAGTACTTC. Translated, it gives CASSLSRVQGETQYF.

This clonotype was seen repeatedly, ten times or more. The rearrangement uses TRBV12-3 or TRBV12-4 and TRBJ1-3; a weak D match, TRBD1 (5 bases). The CDR3 totals 12 residues. V was clipped by 3 bases and J by 9 bases, with 9 bases between them. The CDR3 here is CASSLGVLTIYF. The CDR3 nucleotides read TGTGCCAGCAGTTTGGGGGTACTCACCATATATTTT.

This clonotype was seen many times. This chain links TRBV2 with TRBJ2-7; tentatively, D is TRBD2 (6 bases). Germline V CDR1 and CDR2: SNHLY, FYNNEI. Trimming shortened V by 5 bases and J by 0 bases, and 11 bases separated the two germline ends. The CDR3 is 14 residues long. The CDR3 DNA sequence: TGTGCCAGCAGTAGGGACTGGAGCTCCTACGAGCAGTACTTC. Protein: CASSRDWSSYEQYF. The whole variable domain, remainder taken from reference TRBV2 and TRBJ2-7, is EPEVTQTPSHQVTQMGQEVILRCVPISNHLYFYWYRQILGQKVEFLVSFYNNEISEKSEIFDDQFSVERPDGSNFTLKIRSTKLEDSAMYFCASSRDWSSYEQYFGPGTRLTVT.

This clonotype was counted ten times or more. The gene calls are TRBV20-1 and TRBJ1-2; D call uncertain. Germline V gene data show CDR1 as DFQATT and CDR2 as SNEGSKA (reference sequence). The CDR3 length is 14 residues. Trimming left V 1 base short and J 3 bases short, with 12 bases between. The CDR3 sequence is CSARGTQTYYGYTF. The CDR3 DNA is TGCAGTGCTAGAGGTACACAAACTTACTATGGCTACACCTTC.

This clonotype was counted many times. CDR3 residues: CASSERALVSTQYF. The CDR3, as DNA: TGTGCCAGCAGTGAAAGGGCATTGGTTTCGACCCAGTACTTC. The chain employs TRBV6-1 and TRBJ2-5, with D hard to call. The germline V and J ends were trimmed by 2 bases and 7 bases, with 14 bases remaining between them. The CDR3 totals 14 residues. Germline V gene data show CDR1 as MNHNS and CDR2 as SASEGT.

This rearrangement joins TRBV28 to TRBJ2-1; 8 nucleotides line up with TRBD2. The germline V gene encodes CDR1 MDHEN and CDR2 SYDVKM. J was trimmed by 0 bases and V by 5 bases; bases with no gene match: 6. The CDR3 runs 16 residues. The CDR3: CASSGAGEVSYNEQFF. For the CDR3, the DNA is TGTGCCAGCAGTGGAGCGGGAGAGGTCTCCTACAATGAGCAGTTCTTC.

This clonotype was seen only a few times. V usage is TRBV12-3 or TRBV12-4 and J usage is TRBJ2-2; no firm D call. The CDR3 contains 15 residues. V was pared by 5 bases and J by 1 base, with 11 bases between. CDR3 DNA: TGTGCCAGCAGTCGCCGACTGAGGAACACCGGGGAGCTGTTTTTT. Residues: CASSRRLRNTGELFF.

In its sample, this clonotype was seen many times. The V and J genes are TRBV11-2 and TRBJ1-1; no clear D. This CDR3 is 12 amino acids long. Trimming shortened V by 1 base and J by 8 bases, and 8 bases separated the two germline ends. Germline V gene data show CDR1 as SGHAT and CDR2 as FQNNGV. The CDR3 protein is CASSLAPGEAFF. The CDR3 bases are TGTGCCAGCAGCTTAGCTCCAGGCGAAGCTTTCTTT.

In this sample, this clonotype turned up many times. The chain is built from TRBV5-1 and TRBJ1-6; the D gene is possibly TRBD1 (6 bases). CDR3 size: 16 residues. CDR1 is SGHRS and CDR2 is YFSETQ in the germline V gene. Trimming removed 2 bases from V and 4 bases from J, with 13 bases in between. The CDR3 sequence is CASSLSGQMYNSPLHF. As DNA, the CDR3 is TGCGCCAGCAGCTTAAGTGGACAGATGTATAATTCACCCCTCCACTTT.

This clonotype was observed many times. V gene TRBV19 combines with J gene TRBJ1-5; possibly TRBD1 for D (6 bases). V shed 3 bases and J shed 5 bases, with 14 bases lying between them. Per germline, CDR1 LNHDA and CDR2 SQIVND (reference sequence). CDR3 size: 15 residues. The CDR3 is CASSILDSLDQPQHF. In DNA form, the CDR3 reads TGTGCCAGTAGTATTCTGGACAGTTTAGATCAGCCCCAGCATTTT.

This clonotype was seen ten or more times. The chain carries TRBV18 and TRBJ2-3; D call uncertain. Trimming stripped 0 bases from V and 2 bases from J, with 9 bases between. The CDR3 is made up of 15 amino acids. Germline values: CDR1 KGHSH, CDR2 LQKENI. DNA of the CDR3: TGTGCCAGCTCACCACCAGTCGGCCACACAGATACGCAGTATTTT. It is translated as CASSPPVGHTDTQYF. Complete variable domain (other parts from reference TRBV18 and TRBJ2-3): NAGVMQNPRHLVRRRGQEARLRCSPMKGHSHVYWYRQLPEEGLKFMVYLQKENIIDESGMPKERFSAEFPKEGPSILRIQQVVRGDSAAYFCASSPPVGHTDTQYFGPGTRLTVL.

As to this clonotype: It may be a read error: a sequence one base away is much more abundant. The rearrangement joins TRBV6-1 to TRBJ2-3; D is possibly TRBD1 (5 bases). With 5 bases removed from V and 4 bases from J, the gap between germline ends came to 13 bases. Germline V gene sequence: CDR1 MNHNS, CDR2 SASEGT. The CDR3 is 14 residues long. The CDR3 protein is CASSPNGAADTQYF. The CDR3 region has the DNA TGTGCCAGCAGTCCCAATGGGGCCGCAGATACGCAGTATTTT.

The rearrangement joins TRBV20-1 to TRBJ1-4; the D gene is possibly TRBD1 (6 bases). Trimming shortened V by 2 bases and J by 8 bases, and 21 bases separated the two germline ends. Germline V CDR1 and CDR2: DFQATT, SNEGSKA (reference sequence). There are 16 residues in the CDR3. CDR3 sequence: CSARLHRGGLEEKLFF. In DNA, the CDR3 is TGCAGTGCTAGACTCCACAGAGGGGGGCTGGAGGAAAAACTGTTTTTT.